This TCR beta chain was captured by sequencing in a study of OX40 agonist ivuxolimab in advanced cancers. Germline values: CDR1 MDHEN, CDR2 SYDVKM. The CDR3 has 16 amino acids. The J segment lost 4 bases and the V segment lost 6 bases, leaving 9 bases of the junction unmatched. Produced via immunoSEQ multiplex PCR; TCRdb's table is partial and in-frame only. The sample consists of about 32,000 clones, roughly 81% of them appearing once. The sequence was obtained from an adult with an advanced solid tumor such as melanoma, head and neck, liver or kidney cancer. Here the sequenced sample was CD4+ or CD8+ T cells sorted from blood, taken in a trial of the OX40 agonist ivuxolimab. The rearrangement joins TRBV28 to TRBJ1-5, with 10 nucleotides matching TRBD1. In DNA, the CDR3 is TGTGCCAGCAGGGGCCGGACAGGGGGTCGAAATCAGCCCCAGCATTTT. It encodes CASRGRTGGRNQPQHF.